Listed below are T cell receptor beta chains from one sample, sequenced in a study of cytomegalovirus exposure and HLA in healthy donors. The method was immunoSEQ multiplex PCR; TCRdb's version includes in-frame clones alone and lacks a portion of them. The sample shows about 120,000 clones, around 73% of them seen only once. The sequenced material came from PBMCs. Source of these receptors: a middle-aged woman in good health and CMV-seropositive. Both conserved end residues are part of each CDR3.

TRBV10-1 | CASNPLAGGPDKVGELFF
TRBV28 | CASMRGGTYEQYF
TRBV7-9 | CASSFGQDTEAFF
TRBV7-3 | CASNLGGGGEQFF
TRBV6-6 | CASSYLSGANTEAFF
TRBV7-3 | CASSLRATGGYTF
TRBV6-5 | CASSYSRRQETQYF
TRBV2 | CASIYRTTLNNEQFF
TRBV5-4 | CASSIHGATEAFF
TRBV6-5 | CASKGARGNTEAFF
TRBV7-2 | CASSLAGRNTEAFF
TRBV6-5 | CASMRVNTEAFF
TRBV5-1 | CASSSGGTGGGSPLHF
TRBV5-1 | CASSLGGGKGEKLFF
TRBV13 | CASSLGTGAGYEQYF